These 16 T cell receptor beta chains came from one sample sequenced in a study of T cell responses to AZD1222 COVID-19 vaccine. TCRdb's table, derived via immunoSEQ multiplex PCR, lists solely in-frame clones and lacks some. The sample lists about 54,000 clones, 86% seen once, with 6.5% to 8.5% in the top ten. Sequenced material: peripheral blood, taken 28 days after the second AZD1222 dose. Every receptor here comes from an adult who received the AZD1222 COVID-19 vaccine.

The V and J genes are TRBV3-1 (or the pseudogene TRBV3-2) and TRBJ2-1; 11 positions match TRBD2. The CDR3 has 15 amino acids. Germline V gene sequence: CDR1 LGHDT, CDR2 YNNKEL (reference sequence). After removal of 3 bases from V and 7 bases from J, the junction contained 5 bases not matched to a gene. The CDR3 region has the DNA TGTGCCAGCAGCCATAGCGGGGGGGCATTAAATGAGCAGTTCTTC. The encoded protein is CASSHSGGALNEQFF.

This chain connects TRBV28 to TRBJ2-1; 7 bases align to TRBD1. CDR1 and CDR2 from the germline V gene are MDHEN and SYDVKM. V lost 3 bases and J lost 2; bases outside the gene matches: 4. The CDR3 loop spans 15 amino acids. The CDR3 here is CASSFLDRTYNEQFF. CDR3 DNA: TGTGCCAGCAGTTTCCTGGACAGGACCTACAATGAGCAGTTCTTC.

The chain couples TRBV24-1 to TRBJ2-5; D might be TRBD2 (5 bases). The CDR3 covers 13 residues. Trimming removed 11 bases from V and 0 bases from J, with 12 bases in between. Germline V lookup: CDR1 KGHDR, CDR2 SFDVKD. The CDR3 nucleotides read TGTGCCAGGAGAGGGCGGGACCAAGAGACCCAGTACTTC. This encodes CARRGRDQETQYF.

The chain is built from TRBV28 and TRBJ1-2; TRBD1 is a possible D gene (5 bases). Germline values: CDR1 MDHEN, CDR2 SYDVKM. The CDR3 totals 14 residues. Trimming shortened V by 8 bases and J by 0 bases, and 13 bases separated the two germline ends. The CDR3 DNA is TGTGCCAGCGAGTATCAAGGGGCTAACTATGGCTACACCTTC. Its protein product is CASEYQGANYGYTF.

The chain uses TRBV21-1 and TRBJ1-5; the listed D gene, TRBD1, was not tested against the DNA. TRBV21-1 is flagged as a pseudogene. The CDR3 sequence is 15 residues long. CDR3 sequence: CASSPRTGKVEPQHF. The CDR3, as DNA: TGTGCCAGCAGCCCGCGTACAGGGAAGGTTGAGCCCCAGCATTTT.

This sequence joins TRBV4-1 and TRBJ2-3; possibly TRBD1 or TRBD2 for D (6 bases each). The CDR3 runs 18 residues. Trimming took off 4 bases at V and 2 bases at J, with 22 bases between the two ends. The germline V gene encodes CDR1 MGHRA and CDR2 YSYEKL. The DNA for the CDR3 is TGCGCCAGCAGCCGCGGACGTACGGGGGACATCTTCACAGATACGCAGTATTTT. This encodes CASSRGRTGDIFTDTQYF.

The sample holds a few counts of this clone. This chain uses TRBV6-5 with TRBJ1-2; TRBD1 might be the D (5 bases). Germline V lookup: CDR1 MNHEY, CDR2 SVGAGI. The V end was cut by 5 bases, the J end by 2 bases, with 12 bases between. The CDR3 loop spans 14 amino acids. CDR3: CASSPRPGNYGYTF. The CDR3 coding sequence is TGTGCCAGCAGTCCCCGCCCAGGGAACTATGGCTACACCTTC.

DNA for the CDR3: TGTGCCAGCAGTCAGGACAGGGGGCAGAATGAAGCTTTCTTT. Residues: CASSQDRGQNEAFF. V is TRBV28 and J is TRBJ1-1; 11 bases map to TRBD1. The germline CDR1 and CDR2 sequences are MDHEN and SYDVKM. The CDR3 spans 14 residues. The V and J ends lost 5 bases and 7 bases, in that order; junction bases with no gene match: 6. Complete variable domain (other parts from reference TRBV28 and TRBJ1-1): DVKVTQSSRYLVKRTGEKVFLECVQDMDHENMFWYRQDPGLGLRLIYFSYDVKMKEKGDIPEGYSVSREKKERFSLILESASTNQTSMYLCASSQDRGQNEAFFGQGTRLTVV.

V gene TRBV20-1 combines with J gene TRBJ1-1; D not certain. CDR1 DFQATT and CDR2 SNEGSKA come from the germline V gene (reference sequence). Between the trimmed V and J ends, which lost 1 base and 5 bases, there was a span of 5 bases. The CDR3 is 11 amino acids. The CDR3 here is CSARGRTEAFF. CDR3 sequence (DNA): TGCAGTGCTAGAGGGAGGACTGAAGCTTTCTTT.

The CDR3 loop reads CASSSYGDEQYF. The CDR3 DNA reads as TGTGCCAGCAGCTCATACGGGGACGAGCAGTACTTC. The chain combines TRBV7-9 with TRBJ2-7, with D perhaps TRBD2 (5 bases). The CDR3 sequence is 12 residues long. Looked up from germline, CDR1 is SEHNR and CDR2 is FQNEAQ (reference sequence). Trimming removed 4 bases from V and 5 bases from J, with 9 bases in between.

CDR3 bases: TGTGCCAGTACCCCGGACAGGAGAAACACCATATATTTT. Translating gives CASTPDRRNTIYF. This chain connects TRBV19 to TRBJ1-3; 7 bases agree with TRBD1. Germline V CDR1 and CDR2: LNHDA, SQIVND (reference sequence). There are 13 residues in the CDR3. The ends lost 7 bases at V and 5 bases at J; junction bases unmatched: 5. Full variable domain (missing parts from reference TRBV19 and TRBJ1-3): DGGITQSPKYLFRKEGQNVTLSCEQNLNHDAMYWYRQDPGQGLRLIYYSQIVNDFQKGDIAEGYSVSREKKESFPLTVTSAQKNPTAFYLCASTPDRRNTIYFGEGSWLTVV.

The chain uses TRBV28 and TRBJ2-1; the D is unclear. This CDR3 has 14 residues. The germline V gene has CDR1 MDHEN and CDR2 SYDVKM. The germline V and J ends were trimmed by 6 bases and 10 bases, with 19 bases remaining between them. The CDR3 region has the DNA TGTGCCAGCAGGGATTCTATGACCGTGCTGGAGCAGTTCTTC. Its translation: CASRDSMTVLEQFF.

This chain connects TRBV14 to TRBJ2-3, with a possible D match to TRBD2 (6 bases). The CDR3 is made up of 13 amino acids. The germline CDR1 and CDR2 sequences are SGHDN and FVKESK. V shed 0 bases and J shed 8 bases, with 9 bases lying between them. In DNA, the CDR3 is TGTGCCAGCAGCCAAGAGTACGGGAGTACGCAGTATTTT. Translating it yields CASSQEYGSTQYF.

CDR3 nucleotides: TGTGCCAGCAGCTTGCCGGGGACCCAAGAGACCCAGTACTTC. Residues: CASSLPGTQETQYF. J is TRBJ2-5 and V is TRBV5-4; D is possibly TRBD1 or TRBD2 (5 bases each). Per germline, CDR1 SGHNT and CDR2 YYREEE (reference sequence). Trimming removed 1 base at V and 1 base at J, with 8 bases between. The length of the CDR3 is 14 residues.

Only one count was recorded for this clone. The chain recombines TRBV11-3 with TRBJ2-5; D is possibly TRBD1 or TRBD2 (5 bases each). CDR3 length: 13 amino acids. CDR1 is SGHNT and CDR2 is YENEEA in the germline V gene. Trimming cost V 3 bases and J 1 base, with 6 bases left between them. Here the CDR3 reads CASSFGGQETQYF. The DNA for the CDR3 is TGTGCCAGCAGCTTTGGGGGCCAAGAGACCCAGTACTTC.

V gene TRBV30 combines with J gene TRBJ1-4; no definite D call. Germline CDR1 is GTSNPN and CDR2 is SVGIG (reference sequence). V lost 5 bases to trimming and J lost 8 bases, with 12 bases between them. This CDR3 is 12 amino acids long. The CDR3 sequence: CAWGAEGEKLFF. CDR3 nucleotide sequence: TGTGCCTGGGGAGCCGAAGGGGAAAAACTGTTTTTT.